The present T cell receptor (beta chain) was sequenced within a study of Ad26.COV2.S vaccination and SARS-CoV-2 variants. Generated by immunoSEQ multiplex PCR, the TCRdb table keeps only in-frame clones and is missing some. There are around 370,000 clones in the sample; about 91% occur only once, and around 4% lies in the top ten. As for this clone: Its antigen is unidentified.

Study-wide findings and caveats: Similar non-spike TCR breadth was observed in recipients of vaccine and of placebo. Total responses of T cells may have been underestimated by the analyses of TCR breadth and depth.

Germline trimming cut 4 bases from V and 8 bases from J; bases unmatched to any gene: 8. This CDR3 region has 14 residues. Germline assignment: CDR1 SGHDT and CDR2 YYEEEE. This sample comprised peripheral blood, obtained after recovery from COVID-19. The TCR was taken from a human donor who had recovered from COVID-19. V gene TRBV5-6 combines with J gene TRBJ2-1; 8 bases are shared with TRBD2. CDR3 nucleotides: TGTGCCAGCAGCCAGGGACTAGGATTCGATGAGCAGTTCTTC. As protein: CASSQGLGFDEQFF.